This TCR beta chain was profiled in a study of control samples from healthy donors and cancer patients. Produced via immunoSEQ multiplex PCR; TCRdb's table is partial and in-frame only. The table includes around 76,000 clones, 94% detected once. From germline, CDR1 is MNHEY and CDR2 SVGAGI. The CDR3 is made up of 15 amino acids. The trim removed 6 bases at V and 4 bases at J, leaving 9 bases unmatched. The chain recombines TRBV6-5 with TRBJ2-7, with 10 nucleotides matching TRBD1. The sample consisted of blood. This receptor was obtained from a woman aged 40 to 49 in good health. In nucleotides, the CDR3 is TGTGCCAGCAGGGGGCGCTGGGGACAGGGGTACGAGCAGTACTTC. It translates to CASRGRWGQGYEQYF.